Each of the 25 T cell receptor beta chains below was sequenced from the same sample in a study of molecular identifiers for immune sequencing clone quantification. TCRdb analysed the PCR reads with MiXCR anew, one entry per CDR3 protein. The sample yields approximately 680,000 distinct CDR3 sequences, around 25% seen once. The sample was naive CD8+ T cells from blood, with Jurkat cell RNA spiked in. Subset: FACS-sorted CD8+CD4-CCR7+CD45RA+ naive T cells. Source of these receptors: a human donor in good health. Some libraries in this study had Jurkat cell RNA spiked in.

Turning to this clonotype: At one end, the junction sequence differs from germline, possibly due to a read error. V is TRBV13 and J is TRBJ1-4, with D tentatively TRBD1 (5 bases). The CDR3 is 15 amino acids. Germline V gives CDR1 PRHDT, CDR2 FYEKMQ (reference sequence). The CDR3 here is CASSVTGTLNEKQFF. CDR3 coding DNA: TGTGCCAGCAGCGTCACCGGGACCCTTAATGAAAAACAGTTTTTT.

This clonotype was counted many times. The chain carries TRBV7-6 and TRBJ2-5; tentative D call: TRBD2 (6 bases). V lost 7 bases and J 1 base, leaving 13 bases between the germline ends. Per the germline V gene, CDR1 is SGHVS and CDR2 is FNYEAQ. The length of the CDR3 is 14 residues. The CDR3 coding sequence is TGTGCCAGCACCGTGGACTATTCCCAAGAGACCCAGTACTTC. This gives the protein CASTVDYSQETQYF. Variable domain in full (rest from reference TRBV7-6 and TRBJ2-5): GAGVSQSPRYKVTKRGQDVALRCDPISGHVSLYWYRQALGQGPEFLTYFNYEAQQDKSGLPNDRFSAERPEGSISTLTIQRTEQRDSAMYRCASTVDYSQETQYFGPGTRLLVL.

This clonotype was counted a few times. The rearrangement joins TRBV11-2 to TRBJ1-1, with D perhaps TRBD1 (6 bases). Per germline, CDR1 SGHAT and CDR2 FQNNGV. The CDR3 length is 14 residues. V shed 6 bases and J shed 5 bases, with 16 bases lying between them. CDR3 nucleotides: TGTGCCAGCAGTTCCGGCTATAGGGGGACTGAAGCTTTCTTT. Its translation is CASSSGYRGTEAFF.

V and J are TRBV13 and TRBJ2-3, with D maybe TRBD2 (7 bases). Trimming cost V 1 base and J 2 bases, with 13 bases left between them. The V gene's germline CDR1 is PRHDT and CDR2 FYEKMQ (reference sequence). The CDR3 has 16 amino acids. CDR3 region: CASSLVGGRATDTQYF. In DNA form, the CDR3 reads TGTGCCAGCAGCTTAGTGGGGGGGCGGGCCACAGATACGCAGTATTTT.

Regarding this clonotype: A read error may explain this, as a much larger clone is one base away. The chain is built from TRBV27 and TRBJ1-5, with D possibly matching TRBD1 (5 bases). Germline CDR1 reads MNHEY; CDR2 reads SMNVEV (reference sequence). This CDR3 spans 14 amino acids. Trimming stripped 4 bases from V and 6 bases from J, with 13 bases between. Written as DNA, the CDR3 is TGTGCCAGCAGTTCGGCAGGGCCAGGTCAGCCCCAGCATTTT. This codes for CASSSAGPGQPQHF.

The sample holds a few counts of this clonotype. The CDR3 protein is CAWSSPGLGDQPQHF. CDR3 coding DNA: TGTGCCTGGAGTTCGCCGGGCCTGGGGGATCAGCCCCAGCATTTT. The chain links TRBV30 to TRBJ1-5, with a weak D call TRBD1 (5 bases). V was shortened by 2 bases and J by 5 bases, with 16 bases between the two germline ends. This CDR3 spans 15 amino acids. The V gene's germline CDR1 is GTSNPN and CDR2 SVGIG (reference sequence).

Ten or more counts support this clonotype. The chain links TRBV15 to TRBJ2-1; a weak D match, TRBD1 (6 bases). Germline V gives CDR1 LNHNV, CDR2 YYDKDF (reference sequence). Trimming cost V 3 bases and J 7 bases, with 13 bases left between them. The CDR3 consists of 14 residues. The CDR3 nucleotides read TGTGCCACCAGCAGGGGGACGACAGGTAATGAGCAGTTCTTC. It codes for CATSRGTTGNEQFF.

This clonotype was seen a few times. This chain connects TRBV19 to TRBJ2-5; no reliable D call. The CDR3 sequence is 13 residues long. Trimming shortened V by 3 bases and J by 5 bases, and 10 bases separated the two germline ends. Germline V gene sequence: CDR1 LNHDA, CDR2 SQIVND (reference sequence). The DNA for the CDR3 is TGTGCCAGTAGTATGTGGGGATTCGAGACCCAGTACTTC. This gives the protein CASSMWGFETQYF.

On this clonotype itself: One end of the junction fails to match germline, which may point to a read error. The chain combines TRBV7-9 with TRBJ2-7, with a possible D match to TRBD2 (6 bases). The CDR3 consists of 14 residues. Germline-derived CDR1 and CDR2 are SEHNR and FQNEAQ (reference sequence). CDR3 region: CASSPRDSPYAQYF. The CDR3 coding sequence is TGTGCCAGCAGCCCCCGGGACTCGCCCTACGCGCAGTACTTC.

The chain links TRBV18 to TRBJ2-7; 7 bases are shared with TRBD1. Looked up from germline, CDR1 is KGHSH and CDR2 is LQKENI. Trimming removed 5 bases from V and 4 bases from J; junction bases left unmatched: 8. The CDR3 is 14 amino acids. The CDR3 is CASSMDRSLYEQYF. Written as DNA, the CDR3 is TGTGCCAGCTCAATGGACAGGTCCCTGTACGAGCAGTACTTC.

This clonotype was counted a few times. The gene calls are TRBV28 and TRBJ2-1; 9 nucleotides line up with TRBD2. J lost 1 base, V lost 7 bases, and 5 bases had no gene match. The germline V gene has CDR1 MDHEN and CDR2 SYDVKM. The CDR3 spans 15 residues. CDR3 in amino acids: CASTPTSGSYNEQFF. CDR3 sequence (DNA): TGTGCCAGCACCCCGACTAGCGGATCCTACAATGAGCAGTTCTTC.

In this sample, this clonotype turned up a few times. The V call is TRBV7-9, the J call TRBJ2-7, with 10 bases lining up with TRBD2. This CDR3 region has 15 residues. Trimming at V came to 1 base and at J to 6 bases, leaving 6 bases not matched to a gene. Germline V gene lookup returns CDR1 SEHNR and CDR2 FQNEAQ (reference sequence). DNA of the CDR3: TGTGCCAGCAGCTTAGAGGCTAGCGGGAGTGGCGAGCAGTACTTC. This gives the protein CASSLEASGSGEQYF.

This clonotype was seen only a few times. This chain connects TRBV4-3 to TRBJ2-1; TRBD2 matches 10 bases. Germline CDR1 LGHNA, CDR2 YSLEER. The CDR3 is 15 amino acids. Germline trimming cut 0 bases from V and 12 bases from J; bases unmatched to any gene: 8. The CDR3 coding sequence is TGCGCCAGCAGCCAAGATCTTCTAGCGGGAGAGGGGCAGTTCTTC. It codes for CASSQDLLAGEGQFF.

The chain carries TRBV5-1 and TRBJ1-1; D not certain. CDR3 size: 15 residues. The V end was cut by 1 base, the J end by 1 base, with 11 bases between. The germline CDR1 and CDR2 sequences are SGHRS and YFSETQ. The CDR3 reads CASSLIGPENTEAFF. CDR3 DNA: TGCGCCAGCAGCTTGATAGGGCCGGAGAACACTGAAGCTTTCTTT.

The chain joins TRBV18 to TRBJ1-4; D gene unclear. Germline CDR1 KGHSH, CDR2 LQKENI. With 3 bases removed from V and 0 bases from J, the gap between germline ends came to 5 bases. The CDR3 loop spans 14 amino acids. CDR3 sequence reads: CASSPIATNEKLFF. Written as DNA, the CDR3 is TGTGCCAGCTCACCCATTGCAACTAATGAAAAACTGTTTTTT.

This chain links TRBV14 with TRBJ2-3; the D gene could be TRBD1 or TRBD2 (6 bases each). The CDR3 extends over 15 amino acids. From germline, CDR1 is SGHDN and CDR2 FVKESK. The V end was cut by 1 base, the J end by 4 bases, with 12 bases between. The CDR3 region is CASSQVVGGSDTQYF. The CDR3 DNA follows: TGTGCCAGCAGCCAAGTTGTGGGGGGCTCAGATACGCAGTATTTT.

This clonotype appeared a few times. V is TRBV2 and J is TRBJ2-7; tentative D call: TRBD2 (5 bases). CDR1 SNHLY and CDR2 FYNNEI come from the germline V gene. V lost 1 base to trimming and J lost 5 bases, with 12 bases between them. The CDR3 runs 14 residues. The CDR3, as DNA: TGTGCCAGCAGTGAAGGCGACCCGAGGGACGAGCAGTACTTC. As protein: CASSEGDPRDEQYF.

The chain joins TRBV30 to TRBJ1-1, with a weak D call TRBD1 (5 bases). With 0 bases removed from V and 6 bases from J, the gap between germline ends came to 20 bases. This CDR3 spans 16 amino acids. The germline V gene encodes CDR1 GTSNPN and CDR2 SVGIG (reference sequence). In DNA, the CDR3 is TGTGCCTGGAGTGTAGTAAGTATCGGGGGACCGCCTGAAGCTTTCTTT. Protein: CAWSVVSIGGPPEAFF.

This sequence joins TRBV29-1 and TRBJ2-7, with TRBD1 identical over 9 bases. Germline loops: CDR1 SQVTM, CDR2 ANQGSEA. V was clipped by 7 bases and J by 0 bases; unmatched bases: 7. CDR3 length: 14 residues. CDR3 nucleotides: TGCAGCGCCACGACAGGGGGATTCTCCTACGAGCAGTACTTC. This codes for CSATTGGFSYEQYF.

This clonotype was seen a handful of times. V gene TRBV7-9 combines with J gene TRBJ2-1; tentatively, D is TRBD2 (5 bases). The length of the CDR3 is 14 residues. CDR1 is SEHNR, CDR2 FQNEAQ, per germline (reference sequence). V was clipped by 3 bases and J by 1 base, with 7 bases between them. Written as DNA, the CDR3 is TGTGCCAGCAGCTTCGGGATTTCCTACAATGAGCAGTTCTTC. Amino acids: CASSFGISYNEQFF.

At least ten counts were recorded for this clonotype. The chain links TRBV4-2 to TRBJ2-3, with D tentatively TRBD2 (6 bases). Germline V CDR1 and CDR2: LGHNA, YNFKEQ. Trimming pared 5 bases from V and 4 bases from J, leaving 10 bases between. The CDR3 runs to 13 residues. In DNA, the CDR3 is TGTGCCAGCAGCTCCCGACTAGCAGATACGCAGTATTTT. Translated, it gives CASSSRLADTQYF.

The DNA for the CDR3 is TGCAGTGCTAGGGGGACTAGGGCCACTTACGAGCAGTACTTC. Encoded protein: CSARGTRATYEQYF. V gene TRBV20-1 combines with J gene TRBJ2-7; 8 nucleotides match TRBD2. V dropped 3 bases and J dropped 4; count of bases not matched to a gene: 8. This CDR3 has 14 residues. Germline lookup yields CDR1 DFQATT and CDR2 SNEGSKA (reference sequence).

As for this clonotype: A read error is possible here, since a much larger clone lies one base away. J is TRBJ2-7 and V is TRBV5-1; no clear D. Germline CDR1 SGHRS, CDR2 YFSETQ. CDR3 size: 13 residues. The CDR3 spells CASSTDLTYGQYF. CDR3 nucleotides: TGCGCCAGCAGCACCGATCTAACCTACGGGCAGTACTTC.

This clonotype was recorded at least ten times. This chain links TRBV4-3 with TRBJ1-5; no clear D gene. CDR1 is LGHNA, CDR2 YSLEER, per germline. V dropped 4 bases and J dropped 4 bases, with 11 bases sitting between them. CDR3 size: 14 residues. The CDR3 sequence: CASSPGRLNQPQHF. Written as DNA, the CDR3 is TGCGCCAGCAGCCCCGGACGGTTAAATCAGCCCCAGCATTTT.

On this clonotype: This sequence may be a read error, since a much larger clone differs from it by one base. V is TRBV6-2 or TRBV6-3 and J is TRBJ2-3; a possible D gene is TRBD1 (5 bases). The germline V gene encodes CDR1 MNHEY and CDR2 SVGEGT. The CDR3 covers 13 residues. CDR3 DNA sequence: TGTGTCAGCAGCTCCCGACAGACAGATACGCAGTATTTT. Protein: CVSSSRQTDTQYF.